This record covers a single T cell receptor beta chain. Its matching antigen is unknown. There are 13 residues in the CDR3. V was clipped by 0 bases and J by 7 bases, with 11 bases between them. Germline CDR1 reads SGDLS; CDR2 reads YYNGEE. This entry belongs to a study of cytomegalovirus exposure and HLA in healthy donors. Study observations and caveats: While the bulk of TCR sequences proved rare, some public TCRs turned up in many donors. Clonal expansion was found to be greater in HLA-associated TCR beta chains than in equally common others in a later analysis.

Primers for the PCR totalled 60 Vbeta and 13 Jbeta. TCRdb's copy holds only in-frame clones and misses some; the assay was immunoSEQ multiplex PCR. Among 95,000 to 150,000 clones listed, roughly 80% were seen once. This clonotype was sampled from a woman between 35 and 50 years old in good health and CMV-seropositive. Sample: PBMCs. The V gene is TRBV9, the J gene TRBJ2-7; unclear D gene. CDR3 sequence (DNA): TGTGCCAGCAGCGTAGAGAGCACCTCGGAGCAGTACTTC. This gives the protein CASSVESTSEQYF.